The source of this TCR beta chain is a study of T cells in Graves' hyperthyroidism and ophthalmopathy. Diagnosis relied on clinical symptoms, serum thyroxine and TRAb, thyroid ultrasound and orbital computed tomography. CDR1 is SNHLY, CDR2 FYNNEI, per germline. This CDR3 region has 12 residues. Trimming stripped 8 bases from V and 9 bases from J, with 14 bases between. The investigators amplified TCR beta CDR3 regions from RNA transcripts. Carried out on the TCR CDR3, a first-round RT-PCR used the HTBI primer set. TCRdb reprocessed the multiplex PCR reads with MiXCR, giving one entry per CDR3 protein. The table records hundreds of thousands of distinct CDR3 sequences, 16% of them present only once.

V gene TRBV2 combines with J gene TRBJ2-1, with a tentative D call TRBD1 (5 bases). The sequenced material came from blood. The sequence was obtained from a woman aged 25 to 39 with Graves' hyperthyroidism. CDR3 sequence: CASVRSRGEQFF. The CDR3 DNA sequence: TGTGCCAGCGTTAGGAGTAGGGGTGAGCAGTTCTTC.